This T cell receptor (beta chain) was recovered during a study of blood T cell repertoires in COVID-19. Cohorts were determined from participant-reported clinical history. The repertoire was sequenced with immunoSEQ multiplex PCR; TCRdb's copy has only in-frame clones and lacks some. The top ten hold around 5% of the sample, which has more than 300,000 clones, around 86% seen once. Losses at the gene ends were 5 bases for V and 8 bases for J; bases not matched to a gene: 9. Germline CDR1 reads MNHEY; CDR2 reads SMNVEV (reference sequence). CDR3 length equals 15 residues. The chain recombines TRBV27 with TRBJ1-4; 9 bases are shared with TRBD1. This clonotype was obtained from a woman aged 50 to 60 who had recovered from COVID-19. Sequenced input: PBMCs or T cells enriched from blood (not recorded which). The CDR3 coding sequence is TGTGCCAGCAGTCCTTGGGACAGGGTGGGGGAAAAACTGTTTTTT. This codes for CASSPWDRVGEKLFF.